A selection of T cell receptor beta chains follows, all from one sample in a study of blood T cell repertoires in COVID-19. Profiled with immunoSEQ multiplex PCR; TCRdb holds only in-frame clones, not every one. The sample carries approximately 50,000 clones, 89% recorded once. The material sequenced was peripheral blood. All receptors come from a human donor in a cohort sampled during active COVID-19. Each CDR3 is given with its conserved first and last residue. The D gene is left open where the match is weak. The size entry is marked missing in some rows and otherwise reads once, few, many or a size class.

J: TRBJ1-1; V: TRBV7-9; D: -; size: -; CDR3: CASSLGAGPNTEAFF; DNA: TGTGCCAGCAGCTTAGGGGCAGGCCCCAACACTGAAGCTTTCTTT
J: TRBJ2-1; V: TRBV4-1; D: -; size: -; CDR3: CASSQVGANEQFF; DNA: TGCGCCAGCAGCCAAGTAGGGGCCAATGAGCAGTTCTTC
J: TRBJ1-2; V: TRBV28; D: -; size: -; CDR3: CASSLSRPGTNYGYTF; DNA: TGTGCCAGCAGTTTATCCCGGCCAGGGACTAACTATGGCTACACCTTC
J: TRBJ1-5; V: TRBV28; D: TRBD1; size: -; CDR3: CASRKIGQGEFQPQHF; DNA: TGTGCCAGTAGAAAGATCGGACAGGGGGAATTTCAGCCCCAGCATTTT
J: TRBJ1-1; V: TRBV4-2; D: -; size: -; CDR3: CASSQVTGVAEAFF; DNA: TGTGCCAGCAGCCAAGTCACAGGCGTGGCTGAAGCTTTCTTT
J: TRBJ2-7; V: TRBV5-4; D: TRBD2; size: -; CDR3: CASSLLREVSF; DNA: TGTGCCAGCAGCTTGTTGCGGGAGGTGTCCTTC
J: TRBJ2-3; V: TRBV7-2; D: TRBD2; size: -; CDR3: CASSLGTSGRTDTQYF; DNA: TGTGCCAGCAGTTTAGGGACTAGCGGGAGGACAGATACGCAGTATTTT
J: TRBJ2-7; V: TRBV28; D: -; size: -; CDR3: CASRSVMGQGVIGQYF; DNA: TGTGCCAGCAGATCAGTTATGGGTCAGGGTGTTATCGGGCAGTACTTC
J: TRBJ1-6; V: TRBV21-1; D: -; size: -; CDR3: CASSKVSSWPGQYNSPLHF; DNA: TGTGCCAGCAGCAAAGTATCGTCTTGGCCGGGACAGTATAATTCACCCCTCCACTTT
J: TRBJ2-1; V: TRBV6-2/TRBV6-3; D: -; size: -; CDR3: CASSNSTAPLAAEQFF; DNA: TGTGCCAGCAGTAATTCGACAGCGCCCTTGGCTGCTGAGCAGTTCTTC
J: TRBJ1-5; V: TRBV2; D: -; size: few; CDR3: CASKSKPNRDHQPQHF; DNA: TGTGCCAGCAAATCTAAACCCAACAGGGATCATCAGCCCCAGCATTTT
J: TRBJ1-1; V: TRBV3-1/TRBV3-2; D: -; size: -; CDR3: CASSQEARFTEAFF; DNA: TGTGCCAGCAGCCAAGAAGCCCGTTTTACTGAAGCTTTCTTT
J: TRBJ2-7; V: TRBV2; D: -; size: -; CDR3: CASSARGLRGDEQYF; DNA: TGTGCCAGCAGCGCCCGTGGACTGCGGGGTGACGAGCAGTACTTC
J: TRBJ2-1; V: TRBV7-3; D: -; size: -; CDR3: CASSPGIYNEQFF; DNA: TGTGCCAGCAGCCCCGGGATTTACAATGAGCAGTTCTTC
J: TRBJ1-5; V: TRBV4-3; D: -; size: -; CDR3: CASSQGTYNQPQHF; DNA: TGCGCCAGCAGCCAAGGAACATACAATCAGCCCCAGCATTTT
J: TRBJ2-7; V: TRBV28; D: TRBD1; size: once; CDR3: CASSLSGTGFNEQYF; DNA: TGTGCCAGCAGTCTCTCCGGGACAGGATTTAACGAGCAGTACTTC
J: TRBJ2-3; V: TRBV6-4; D: -; size: -; CDR3: CASSVEGGRTDTQYF; DNA: TGTGCCAGCAGTGTGGAGGGAGGAAGGACAGATACGCAGTATTTT
J: TRBJ2-2; V: TRBV11-1; D: TRBD1; size: -; CDR3: CASSYYRGNTGELFF; DNA: TGTGCCAGCAGTTATTACAGGGGGAACACCGGGGAGCTGTTTTTT
J: TRBJ1-2; V: TRBV12-3/TRBV12-4; D: -; size: -; CDR3: CASRQGGNYGYTF; DNA: TGTGCCAGCAGGCAGGGAGGAAACTATGGCTACACCTTC
J: TRBJ2-2; V: TRBV11-1; D: TRBD2; size: -; CDR3: CASSTPGGPNTGELFF; DNA: TGTGCCAGCAGCACCCCGGGAGGACCTAACACCGGGGAGCTGTTTTTT
J: TRBJ2-3; V: TRBV20-1; D: TRBD2; size: -; CDR3: CSASGLAGVSDTQYF; DNA: TGCAGTGCTAGTGGCCTAGCGGGGGTTAGTGATACGCAGTATTTT
J: TRBJ2-7; V: TRBV6-5; D: TRBD2; size: -; CDR3: CASSPPLAGAGEQYF; DNA: TGTGCCAGCAGTCCTCCACTAGCGGGGGCCGGTGAGCAGTACTTC
J: TRBJ2-1; V: TRBV19; D: -; size: once; CDR3: CASSIALGQRAANEQFF; DNA: TGTGCCAGTAGTATAGCCCTTGGGCAGAGAGCCGCGAATGAGCAGTTCTTC
J: TRBJ1-2; V: TRBV28; D: -; size: -; CDR3: CASRQSGYGYTF; DNA: TGTGCCAGCAGGCAAAGCGGGTATGGCTACACCTTC
J: TRBJ2-3; V: TRBV3-1/TRBV3-2; D: -; size: -; CDR3: CASSQQLVPDTQYF; DNA: TGTGCCAGCAGCCAACAACTAGTCCCGGATACGCAGTATTTT
J: TRBJ2-5; V: TRBV3-1/TRBV3-2; D: -; size: -; CDR3: CASSQDPNREYF; DNA: TGTGCCAGCAGCCAAGATCCAAACAGGGAGTACTTC
J: TRBJ2-1; V: TRBV5-1; D: -; size: -; CDR3: CASSFGGNSYNEQFF; DNA: TGCGCCAGCAGCTTCGGGGGAAACTCCTACAATGAGCAGTTCTTC